One and the same sample provided the 17 T cell receptor beta chains below, sequenced in a study of beta chain features in type 1 diabetes. Of the isolated RNA, all was reverse transcribed, and so the sequenced material was expressed TCRB transcripts. The repertoire was sequenced with immunoSEQ multiplex PCR; TCRdb's copy has only in-frame clones and lacks some. The profile covers about 300,000 clones, with roughly 14% appearing a single time and nearly 0.015% taken by the ten largest. General observations from the study: In every one of the four CD4+ subsets, TCRB CDR3s were moderately but significantly shorter in Type 1 diabetes patients.

Their target antigens are unknown. Sequenced input: naive CD4+ T cells from blood. These receptors originate from a woman aged 18-29 years with type 1 diabetes.

This clone was recorded a few times. J is TRBJ2-1 and V is TRBV2; possible D gene TRBD2, 6 bases. Trimming pared 5 bases from V and 6 bases from J, leaving 17 bases between. CDR3 length equals 15 residues. Per the germline V gene, CDR1 is SNHLY and CDR2 is FYNNEI. In DNA, the CDR3 is TGTGCCAGCAGTATCCGGGACTCCGCCGGCAATGAGCAGTTCTTC. Its translation is CASSIRDSAGNEQFF. Together with reference TRBV2 and TRBJ2-1, the CDR3 gives the full variable domain: EPEVTQTPSHQVTQMGQEVILRCVPISNHLYFYWYRQILGQKVEFLVSFYNNEISEKSEIFDDQFSVERPDGSNFTLKIRSTKLEDSAMYFCASSIRDSAGNEQFFGPGTRLTVL.

This clone was observed a handful of times. The chain uses TRBV5-1 and TRBJ1-2; 7 nucleotides line up with TRBD1. The CDR3 length is 13 residues. The V and J ends lost 4 bases and 4 bases, in that order; junction bases with no gene match: 4. In germline, CDR1 is SGHRS, CDR2 YFSETQ. The CDR3 sequence is CASSQNRGYGYTF. DNA for the CDR3: TGCGCCAGCAGCCAGAACAGGGGCTATGGCTACACCTTC.

The chain carries TRBV6-6 and TRBJ2-1; 10 bases fit TRBD2. The CDR3 runs to 15 residues. V dropped 8 bases and J dropped 7; count of bases not matched to a gene: 11. In germline, CDR1 is MNHNY, CDR2 SVGAGI (reference sequence). The CDR3 sequence: CASGGTEREGNEQFF. The CDR3 DNA reads as TGTGCCAGCGGGGGTACGGAGCGGGAGGGTAATGAGCAGTTCTTC.

Only a few counts were recorded for this clone. The genes are TRBV10-3 and TRBJ1-1; 8 bases agree with TRBD1. Germline V gene lookup returns CDR1 ENHRY and CDR2 SYGVKD. The V and J ends lost 6 bases and 1 base, in that order; junction bases with no gene match: 19. The CDR3 length is 19 residues. The CDR3 here is CAISSRARGQGGTNTEAFF. CDR3 coding DNA: TGTGCCATCAGCAGTAGAGCCAGGGGGCAGGGCGGGACGAACACTGAAGCTTTCTTT.

The rearrangement links TRBV25-1 to TRBJ2-5; the D gene is possibly TRBD1 (5 bases). CDR1 and CDR2 from the germline V gene are MGHDK and SYGVNS. This CDR3 comprises 15 residues. The ends were cut back, 6 bases at V and 2 bases at J, with 16 bases in the middle. The CDR3 reads CASSSARRQQETQYF. DNA of the CDR3: TGTGCCAGCAGCTCTGCTAGACGACAGCAAGAGACCCAGTACTTC.

This clone appeared a few times. The J gene is TRBJ2-2, the V gene TRBV2; 8 bases are a match to TRBD2. CDR1 SNHLY and CDR2 FYNNEI come from the germline V gene. V shed 5 bases and J 1 base; nucleotides not matched to a gene: 0. The CDR3 consists of 14 residues. The CDR3 sequence is CASSTSGNTGELFF. The CDR3 bases are TGTGCCAGCAGTACTAGCGGGAACACCGGGGAGCTGTTTTTT.

Turning to this clone: An end of the junction does not agree with germline; a read error may underlie this. The CDR3 loop reads CAWSVALVRNF. The CDR3 nucleotides read TGTGCCTGGAGTGTAGCGCTAGTTCGGAATTTT. V is TRBV30 and J is TRBJ2-3; D gene ambiguous. Germline CDR1 is GTSNPN and CDR2 is SVGIG (reference sequence). The CDR3 loop spans 11 amino acids. Drawing the rest from reference TRBV30 and TRBJ2-3, the complete variable domain is SQTIHQWPATLVQPVGSPLSLECTVEGTSNPNLYWYRQAAGRGLQLLFYSVGIGQISSEVPQNLSASRPQDRQFILSSKKLLLSDSGFYLCAWSVALVRNFGPGTRLTVL.

There are a few counts of this clone. The chain links TRBV10-3 to TRBJ1-4; D is perhaps TRBD1 (6 bases). From germline, CDR1 is ENHRY and CDR2 SYGVKD. V was pared by 6 bases and J by 4 bases, with 12 bases between. The CDR3 has 14 amino acids. The CDR3 sequence is CAISRDTFNEKLFF. CDR3 DNA: TGTGCCATCAGCCGGGACACCTTTAATGAAAAACTGTTTTTT.

This clone is a singleton in its sample. The J gene is TRBJ2-1, the V gene TRBV27; 8 bases agree with TRBD1. The germline gives CDR1 MNHEY, CDR2 SMNVEV (reference sequence). Trimming took 4 bases from V and 9 from J; bases not matched to a gene: 8. This CDR3 region has 14 residues. CDR3 DNA: TGTGCCAGCAGTTCACAGGACAGGGTCGCTGAGCAGTTCTTC. This translates into CASSSQDRVAEQFF.

A few counts support this clone. The chain employs TRBV5-1 and TRBJ2-1; possible D gene TRBD1, 5 bases. Trimming removed 0 bases from V and 3 bases from J, with 16 bases in between. CDR3 length: 17 amino acids. The germline V gene encodes CDR1 SGHRS and CDR2 YFSETQ. The CDR3 DNA reads as TGCGCCAGCAGCTTGGCCGGCCTCAGGGATTTCTACAATGAGCAGTTCTTC. This encodes CASSLAGLRDFYNEQFF. Full variable domain (missing parts from reference TRBV5-1 and TRBJ2-1): KAGVTQTPRYLIKTRGQQVTLSCSPISGHRSVSWYQQTPGQGLQFLFEYFSETQRNKGNFPGRFSGRQFSNSRSEMNVSTLELGDSALYLCASSLAGLRDFYNEQFFGPGTRLTVL.

About this clone itself: This CDR3 is also generated by other DNA sequences in the sample. The genes are TRBV30 and TRBJ1-5; D is uncertain. Germline CDR1 and CDR2: GTSNPN and SVGIG (reference sequence). This CDR3 spans 15 amino acids. V gave up 2 bases and J gave up 1 base, with 12 bases separating them. The CDR3 coding sequence is TGTGCCTGGAGTAGAGGGAGACTGAGCAATCAGCCCCAGCATTTT. Encoded protein: CAWSRGRLSNQPQHF.

The CDR3 is CSVRQGFNTGELFF. The CDR3 DNA is TGCAGCGTACGACAGGGGTTTAACACCGGGGAGCTGTTTTTT. J is TRBJ2-2 and V is TRBV29-1; 8 nucleotides align to TRBD1. In germline, CDR1 is SQVTM, CDR2 ANQGSEA. Losses at the gene ends were 6 bases for V and 2 bases for J; bases not matched to a gene: 5. The CDR3 contains 14 residues.

A few counts support this clone. The V and J genes are TRBV9 and TRBJ2-2; D gene unclear. CDR3 length: 15 amino acids. V lost 0 bases, J lost 6 bases, and 12 bases lay in between. From germline, CDR1 is SGDLS and CDR2 YYNGEE. As DNA, the CDR3 is TGTGCCAGCAGCGTAGGACTCCGAGGTGCCGGGGAGCTGTTTTTT. As protein: CASSVGLRGAGELFF.

Only a few counts were recorded for this clone. This rearrangement joins TRBV29-1 to TRBJ2-3; 8 bases align to TRBD1. The CDR3 has 18 residues. V shed 4 bases and J 0 bases; nucleotides not matched to a gene: 15. Per the germline V gene, CDR1 is SQVTM and CDR2 is ANQGSEA. The CDR3 loop is CSVGRTGKVPSSTDTQYF. Here the CDR3 DNA reads TGCAGCGTTGGAAGGACAGGGAAAGTTCCTTCTAGCACAGATACGCAGTATTTT.

The V call is TRBV25-1, the J call TRBJ2-7, with D maybe TRBD1 (5 bases). V gave up 0 bases and J gave up 5 bases, with 14 bases separating them. The CDR3 has 15 residues. Germline V gives CDR1 MGHDK, CDR2 SYGVNS. The CDR3 is CASSEYRHRPDEQYF. The DNA of the CDR3 is TGTGCCAGCAGTGAATATCGGCACAGGCCGGACGAGCAGTACTTC.

The rearrangement joins TRBV28 to TRBJ2-7; TRBD1 is a possible D gene (5 bases). There are 15 residues in the CDR3. Germline CDR1 is MDHEN and CDR2 is SYDVKM. The V end was cut by 5 bases, the J end by 3 bases, with 17 bases between. The CDR3 here is CASSPRRVVGYEQYF. The CDR3, as DNA: TGTGCCAGCAGTCCCCGCAGGGTGGTTGGCTACGAGCAGTACTTC.

Only a few counts were recorded for this clone. V usage is TRBV30 and J usage is TRBJ2-5; TRBD1 might be the D (6 bases). The germline CDR1 and CDR2 sequences are GTSNPN and SVGIG (reference sequence). V dropped 0 bases and J dropped 7 bases, with 15 bases sitting between them. The CDR3 has 14 amino acids. The CDR3 sequence is CAWSVGGSEVTQYF. In DNA form, the CDR3 reads TGTGCCTGGAGTGTAGGGGGATCTGAGGTGACCCAGTACTTC.